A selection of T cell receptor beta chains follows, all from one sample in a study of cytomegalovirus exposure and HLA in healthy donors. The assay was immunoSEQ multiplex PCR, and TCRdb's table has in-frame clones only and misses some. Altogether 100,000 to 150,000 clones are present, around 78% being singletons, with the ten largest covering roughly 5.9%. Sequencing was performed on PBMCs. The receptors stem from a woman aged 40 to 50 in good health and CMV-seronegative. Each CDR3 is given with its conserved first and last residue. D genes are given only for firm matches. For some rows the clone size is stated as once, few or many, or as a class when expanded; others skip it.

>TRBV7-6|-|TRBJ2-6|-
TGTGCCAGCAGCCCCAGGTGGGCAGGCGTGTCCTCCGGGGCCAACGTCCTGACTTTC
CASSPRWAGVSSGANVLTF
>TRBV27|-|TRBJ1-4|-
TGTGCCAGCAGTTTACCCGGGCAGGGCCAGAGACAAACAACTAATGAAAAACTGTTTTTT
CASSLPGQGQRQTTNEKLFF
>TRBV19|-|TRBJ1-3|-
TGTGCCAGTAGAAGCGACTACGCTGGAAACACCATATATTTT
CASRSDYAGNTIYF
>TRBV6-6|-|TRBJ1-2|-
TGTGCCAGCAGTTACTCTGGACAGCCATATGGCTACACCTTC
CASSYSGQPYGYTF
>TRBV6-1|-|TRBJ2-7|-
TGTGCCAGCACCCCGAGGCGCCAAGGCTACGAGCAGTACTTC
CASTPRRQGYEQYF
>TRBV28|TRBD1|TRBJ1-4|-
TGTGCCAGCAGAGGGACAGGGAAAGAGACTAATGAAAAACTGTTTTTT
CASRGTGKETNEKLFF
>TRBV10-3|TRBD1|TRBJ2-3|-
TGTGCCACCTTCCCGGGACAGGGGGTCCCAGATACGCAGTATTTT
CATFPGQGVPDTQYF
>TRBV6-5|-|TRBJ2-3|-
TGTGCCAGCAGTTACTCCGTGAACAGGGCATGGGATACGCAGTATTTT
CASSYSVNRAWDTQYF
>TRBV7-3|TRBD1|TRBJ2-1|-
TGTGCCAGCAGCTCCGGACAGGGAAACAATGAGCAGTTCTTC
CASSSGQGNNEQFF
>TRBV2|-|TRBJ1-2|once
TGTGCCAGCAGTGAGAGCGGGGGCGCTTACTATGGCTACACCTTC
CASSESGGAYYGYTF
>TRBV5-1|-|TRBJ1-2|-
TGCGCCAGCAGCTTGGCCGACTCCGGGGGCTACACCTTC
CASSLADSGGYTF
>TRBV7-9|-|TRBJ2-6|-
TGTGCCAGCAGCTTAGGCCGGAGCGCCAGCTCTGGGGCCAACGTCCTGACTTTC
CASSLGRSASSGANVLTF
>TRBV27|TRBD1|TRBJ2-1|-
TGTGCCAGCAGAATACCAGGGGGACCCTACAATGAGCAGTTCTTC
CASRIPGGPYNEQFF
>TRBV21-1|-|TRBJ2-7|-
TGTGCCAGCAGCAAAGCGCTTAGATCCCGGCGGCAGCGGTCCTACGAGCAGTACTTC
CASSKALRSRRQRSYEQYF
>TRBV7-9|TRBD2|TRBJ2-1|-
TGTGCCAGCAGCGAAGGGACTAGCGGGTCCCCCTTCTACAATGAGCAGTTCTTC
CASSEGTSGSPFYNEQFF
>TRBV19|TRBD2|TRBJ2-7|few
TGTGCCAGTAGTACCCGGACTAGCGGGAGACAGGGCGAGCAGTACTTC
CASSTRTSGRQGEQYF
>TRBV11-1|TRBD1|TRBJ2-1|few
TGTGCCAGCAGAAAAGGGGGACAGGGGGCTTGGAATGAGCAGTTCTTC
CASRKGGQGAWNEQFF
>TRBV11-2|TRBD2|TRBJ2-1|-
TGTGCCAGCAGCAGGACTAGCCGATTCCACAATGAGCAGTTCTTC
CASSRTSRFHNEQFF
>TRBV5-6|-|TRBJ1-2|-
TGTGCCAGCAGCTCCGGGGGGGTCCTACATGGCTACACCTTC
CASSSGGVLHGYTF
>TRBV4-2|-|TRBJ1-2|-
TGTGCCAGCAGCGACGCAACAGGGCGCGATTTCAGTCATGGCTACACCTTC
CASSDATGRDFSHGYTF
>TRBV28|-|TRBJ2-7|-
TGTGCCAGCAGTTCCCTTGAGGGCTACGAGCAGTACTTC
CASSSLEGYEQYF
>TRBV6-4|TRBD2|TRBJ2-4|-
TGTGCCAGCAGTGACTGGGTTAGCGGGAGGAGTTTTGGCAAAAACATTCAGTACTTC
CASSDWVSGRSFGKNIQYF
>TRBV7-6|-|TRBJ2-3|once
TGTGCCAGCAGCTTAAGGACTTTCACAGATACGCAGTATTTT
CASSLRTFTDTQYF
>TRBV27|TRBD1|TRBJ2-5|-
TGTGCCAGCAGTAGAGCAGGGGGTGGTGAGCAGTACTTC
CASSRAGGGEQYF
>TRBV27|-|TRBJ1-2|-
TGTGCCAGCAGCCGCGACCGTGGAGCTAACTATGGCTACACCTTC
CASSRDRGANYGYTF
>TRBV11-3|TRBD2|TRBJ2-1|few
TGTGCCAGCAGCTATGGCGGGAGTAGAAATGAGCAGTTCTTC
CASSYGGSRNEQFF